This paragraph reports one T cell receptor (beta chain). Germline and junction disagree at one end, which may indicate a read error. CDR3 length equals 15 residues. Germline V CDR1 and CDR2: SGHRS, YFSETQ. The entry originates in a study of patients and donors after allogeneic stem cell transplantation. TCRdb analysed the RT-PCR reads with MiXCR anew, one entry per CDR3 protein. The repertoire holds about a million distinct CDR3 sequences, 15% to 20% seen once, with around 5.5% in the top ten. This clonotype was sampled from a human donor who was either an allogeneic HSCT recipient or a stem cell or donor lymphocyte infusion donor (not recorded which). It is not recorded whose cells these are; they may come from a transplant donor. Input material: blood, either unsorted or a sorted T cell fraction (not recorded which). V and J are TRBV5-1 and TRBJ2-1; 14 nucleotides match TRBD2. The CDR3 reads CASSSGLAGAHERFF. The CDR3 DNA reads TGCGCCAGCAGCTCGGGACTAGCGGGGGCCCACGAGCGGTTCTTC. Complete variable domain (other parts from reference TRBV5-1 and TRBJ2-1): KAGVTQTPRYLIKTRGQQVTLSCSPISGHRSVSWYQQTPGQGLQFLFEYFSETQRNKGNFPGRFSGRQFSNSRSEMNVSTLELGDSALYLCASSSGLAGAHERFFGPGTRLTVL.